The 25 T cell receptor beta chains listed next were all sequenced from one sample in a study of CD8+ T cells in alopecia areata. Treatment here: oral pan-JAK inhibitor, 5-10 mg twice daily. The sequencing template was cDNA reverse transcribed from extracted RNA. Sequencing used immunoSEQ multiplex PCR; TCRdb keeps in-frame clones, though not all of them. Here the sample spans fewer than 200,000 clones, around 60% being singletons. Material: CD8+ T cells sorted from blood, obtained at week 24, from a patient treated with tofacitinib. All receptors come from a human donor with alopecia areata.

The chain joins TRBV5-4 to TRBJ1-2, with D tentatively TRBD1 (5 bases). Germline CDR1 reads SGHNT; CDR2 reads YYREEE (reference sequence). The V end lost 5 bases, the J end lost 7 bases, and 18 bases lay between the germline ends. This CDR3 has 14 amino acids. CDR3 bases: TGTGCCAGCAGGGAAAAAGGGGTAATGGGTGGCTACACCTTC. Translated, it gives CASREKGVMGGYTF.

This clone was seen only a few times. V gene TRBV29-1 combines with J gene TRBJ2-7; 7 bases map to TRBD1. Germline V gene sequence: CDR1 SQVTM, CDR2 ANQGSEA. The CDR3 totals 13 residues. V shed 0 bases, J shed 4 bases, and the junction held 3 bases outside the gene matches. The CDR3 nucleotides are TGCAGCGTTGAAGAGGGGGACAGATACGAGCAGTACTTC. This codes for CSVEEGDRYEQYF.

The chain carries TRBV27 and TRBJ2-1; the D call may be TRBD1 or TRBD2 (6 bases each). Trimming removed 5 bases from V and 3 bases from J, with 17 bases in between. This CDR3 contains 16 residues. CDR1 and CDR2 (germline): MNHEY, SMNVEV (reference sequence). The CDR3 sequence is CASSQNLGGLYNEQFF. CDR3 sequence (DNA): TGTGCCAGCAGTCAAAACCTGGGGGGCCTCTACAATGAGCAGTTCTTC.

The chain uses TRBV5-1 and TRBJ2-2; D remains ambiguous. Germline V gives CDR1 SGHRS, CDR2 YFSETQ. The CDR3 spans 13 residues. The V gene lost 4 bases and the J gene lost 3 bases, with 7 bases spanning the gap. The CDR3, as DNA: TGCGCCAGCAGCCCGTTATACACCGGGGAGCTGTTTTTT. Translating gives CASSPLYTGELFF.

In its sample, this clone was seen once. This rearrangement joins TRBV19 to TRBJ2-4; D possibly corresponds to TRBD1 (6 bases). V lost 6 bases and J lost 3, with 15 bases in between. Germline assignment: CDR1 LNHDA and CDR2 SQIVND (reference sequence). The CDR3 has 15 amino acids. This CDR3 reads CASSNREQVKNIQYF. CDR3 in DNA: TGTGCCAGTAGCAACAGGGAACAGGTCAAAAACATTCAGTACTTC.

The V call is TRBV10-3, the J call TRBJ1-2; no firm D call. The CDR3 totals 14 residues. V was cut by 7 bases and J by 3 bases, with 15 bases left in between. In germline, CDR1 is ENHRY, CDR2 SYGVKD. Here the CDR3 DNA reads TGTGCCATCACCGGGGAGGCCAACTACTATGGCTACACCTTC. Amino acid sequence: CAITGEANYYGYTF.

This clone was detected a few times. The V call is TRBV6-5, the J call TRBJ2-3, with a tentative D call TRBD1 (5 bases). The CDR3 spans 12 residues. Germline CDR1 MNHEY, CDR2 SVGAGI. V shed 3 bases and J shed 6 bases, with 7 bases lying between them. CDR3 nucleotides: TGTGCCAGCAGTTATTCAGGGGATACGCAGTATTTT. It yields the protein CASSYSGDTQYF.

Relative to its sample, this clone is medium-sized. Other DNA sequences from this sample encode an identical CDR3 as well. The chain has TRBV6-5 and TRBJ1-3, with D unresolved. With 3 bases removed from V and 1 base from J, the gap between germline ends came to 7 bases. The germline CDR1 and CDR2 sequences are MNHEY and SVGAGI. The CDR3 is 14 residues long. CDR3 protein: CASSYGRSGNTIYF. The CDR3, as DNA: TGTGCCAGCAGTTATGGGAGATCTGGAAACACCATATATTTT.

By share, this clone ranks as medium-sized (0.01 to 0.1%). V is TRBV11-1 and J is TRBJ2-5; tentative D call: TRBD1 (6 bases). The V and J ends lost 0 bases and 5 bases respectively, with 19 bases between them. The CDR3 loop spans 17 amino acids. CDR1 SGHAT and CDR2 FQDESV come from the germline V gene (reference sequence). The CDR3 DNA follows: TGTGCCAGCAGCTTAGCCATATCGACAGGAGAAGAGGAGACCCAGTACTTC. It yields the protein CASSLAISTGEEETQYF.

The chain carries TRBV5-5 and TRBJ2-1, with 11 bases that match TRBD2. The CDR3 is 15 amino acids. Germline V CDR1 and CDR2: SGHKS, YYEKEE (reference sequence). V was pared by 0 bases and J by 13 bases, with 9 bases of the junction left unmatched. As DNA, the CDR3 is TGTGCCAGCAGCTTGGAGTCCGTCCTAGCGGGGGGCCAGTTCTTC. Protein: CASSLESVLAGGQFF.

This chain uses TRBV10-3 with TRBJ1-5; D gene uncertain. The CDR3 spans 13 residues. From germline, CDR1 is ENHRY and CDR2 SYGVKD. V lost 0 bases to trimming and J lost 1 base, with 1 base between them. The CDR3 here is CAISESSNQPQHF. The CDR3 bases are TGTGCCATCAGTGAGTCGAGCAATCAGCCCCAGCATTTT.

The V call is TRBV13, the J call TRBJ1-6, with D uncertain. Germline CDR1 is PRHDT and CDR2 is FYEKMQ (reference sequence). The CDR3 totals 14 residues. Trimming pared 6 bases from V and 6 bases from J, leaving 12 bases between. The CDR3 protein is CASSDAGSNSPLHF. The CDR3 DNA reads TGTGCCAGCAGTGACGCAGGATCTAATTCACCCCTCCACTTT.

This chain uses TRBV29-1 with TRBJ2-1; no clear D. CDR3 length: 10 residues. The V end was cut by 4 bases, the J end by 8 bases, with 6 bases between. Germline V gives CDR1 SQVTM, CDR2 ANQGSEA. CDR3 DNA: TGCAGCGTTGTCCGAGATGAGCAGTTCTTC. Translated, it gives CSVVRDEQFF.

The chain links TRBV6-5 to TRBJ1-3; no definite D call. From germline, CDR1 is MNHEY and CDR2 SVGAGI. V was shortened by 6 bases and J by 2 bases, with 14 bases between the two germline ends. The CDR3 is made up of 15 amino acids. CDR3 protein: CASSPKAGTGNTIYF. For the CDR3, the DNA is TGTGCCAGCAGCCCCAAGGCGGGGACTGGAAACACCATATATTTT.

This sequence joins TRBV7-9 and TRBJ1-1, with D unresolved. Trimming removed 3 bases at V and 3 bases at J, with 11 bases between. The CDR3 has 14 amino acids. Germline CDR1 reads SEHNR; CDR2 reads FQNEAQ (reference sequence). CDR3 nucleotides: TGTGCCAGCAGCTTTCACACCGCAGACACTGAAGCTTTCTTT. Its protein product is CASSFHTADTEAFF.

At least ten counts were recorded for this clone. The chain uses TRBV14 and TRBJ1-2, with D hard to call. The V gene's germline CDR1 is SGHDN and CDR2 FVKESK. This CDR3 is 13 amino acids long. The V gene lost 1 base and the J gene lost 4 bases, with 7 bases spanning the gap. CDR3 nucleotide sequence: TGTGCCAGCAGCCAAGTTGAGAGCTATGGCTACACCTTC. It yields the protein CASSQVESYGYTF.

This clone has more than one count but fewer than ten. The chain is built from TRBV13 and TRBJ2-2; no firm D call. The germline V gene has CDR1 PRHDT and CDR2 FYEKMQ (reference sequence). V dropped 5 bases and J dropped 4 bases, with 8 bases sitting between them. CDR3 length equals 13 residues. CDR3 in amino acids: CASSLGSTGELFF. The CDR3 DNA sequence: TGTGCCAGCAGCCTGGGCAGCACCGGGGAGCTGTTTTTT.

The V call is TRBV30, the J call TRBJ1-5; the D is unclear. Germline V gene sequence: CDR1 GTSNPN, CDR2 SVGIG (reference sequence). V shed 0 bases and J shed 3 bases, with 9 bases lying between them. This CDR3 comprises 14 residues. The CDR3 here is CAWSVDGPNQPQHF. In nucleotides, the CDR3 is TGTGCCTGGAGTGTAGACGGCCCCAATCAGCCCCAGCATTTT. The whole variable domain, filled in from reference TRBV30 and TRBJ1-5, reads SQTIHQWPATLVQPVGSPLSLECTVEGTSNPNLYWYRQAAGRGLQLLFYSVGIGQISSEVPQNLSASRPQDRQFILSSKKLLLSDSGFYLCAWSVDGPNQPQHFGDGTRLSIL.

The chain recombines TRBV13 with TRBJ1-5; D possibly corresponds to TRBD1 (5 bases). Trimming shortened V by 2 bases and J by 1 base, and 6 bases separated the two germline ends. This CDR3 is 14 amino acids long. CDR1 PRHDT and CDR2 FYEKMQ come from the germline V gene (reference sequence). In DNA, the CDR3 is TGTGCCAGCAGCTTACACAGGAGCAATCAGCCCCAGCATTTT. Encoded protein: CASSLHRSNQPQHF.

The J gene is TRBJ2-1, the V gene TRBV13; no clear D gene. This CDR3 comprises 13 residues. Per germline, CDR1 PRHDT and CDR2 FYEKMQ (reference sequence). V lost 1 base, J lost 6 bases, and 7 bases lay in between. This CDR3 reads CASSLAGFNEQFF. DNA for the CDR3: TGTGCCAGCAGCTTAGCCGGGTTCAATGAGCAGTTCTTC.

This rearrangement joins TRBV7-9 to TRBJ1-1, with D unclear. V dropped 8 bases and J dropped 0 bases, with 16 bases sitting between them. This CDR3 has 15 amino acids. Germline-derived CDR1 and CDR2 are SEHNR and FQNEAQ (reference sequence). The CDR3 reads CASRYTSSLNTEAFF. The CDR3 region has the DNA TGTGCCAGCCGATACACCTCCTCTTTGAACACTGAAGCTTTCTTT. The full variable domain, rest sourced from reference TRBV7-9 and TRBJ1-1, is DTGVSQNPRHKITKRGQNVTFRCDPISEHNRLYWYRQTLGQGPEFLTYFQNEAQLEKSRLLSDRFSAERPKGSFSTLEIQRTEQGDSAMYLCASRYTSSLNTEAFFGQGTRLTVV.

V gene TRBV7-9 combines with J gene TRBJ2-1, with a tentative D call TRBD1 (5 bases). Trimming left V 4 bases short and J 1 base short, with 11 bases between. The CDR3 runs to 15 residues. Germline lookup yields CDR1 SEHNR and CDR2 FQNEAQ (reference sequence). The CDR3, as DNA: TGTGCCAGCAGCTCCAGTGACAGATCCTACAATGAGCAGTTCTTC. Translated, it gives CASSSSDRSYNEQFF.

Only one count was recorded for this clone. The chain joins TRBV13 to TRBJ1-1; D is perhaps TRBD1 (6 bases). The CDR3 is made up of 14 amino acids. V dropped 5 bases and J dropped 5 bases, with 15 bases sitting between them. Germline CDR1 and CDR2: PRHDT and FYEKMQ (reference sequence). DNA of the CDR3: TGTGCCAGCAGCCGTTACAGGGTTATGACTGAAGCTTTCTTT. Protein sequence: CASSRYRVMTEAFF.

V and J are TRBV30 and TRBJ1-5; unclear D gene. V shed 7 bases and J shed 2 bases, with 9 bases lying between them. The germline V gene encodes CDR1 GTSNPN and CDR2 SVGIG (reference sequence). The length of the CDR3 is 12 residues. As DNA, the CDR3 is TGTGCCTCAAGGGATGGCAATCAGCCCCAGCATTTT. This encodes CASRDGNQPQHF.

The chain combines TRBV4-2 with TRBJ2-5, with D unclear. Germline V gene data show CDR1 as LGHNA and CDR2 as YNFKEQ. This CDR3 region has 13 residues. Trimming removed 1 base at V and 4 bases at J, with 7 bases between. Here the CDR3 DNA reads TGTGCCAGCAGCCAAGCCCCCCGAGAGACCCAGTACTTC. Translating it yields CASSQAPRETQYF.